This TCR beta chain was obtained from a study of T cell responses to AZD1222 COVID-19 vaccine. Study observations and caveats: Unmutated variant regions are reportedly the target of nearly half of TCRs that are spike-specific.

The ends were cut back, 5 bases at V and 3 bases at J, with 10 bases in the middle. This CDR3 is 13 amino acids long. Per germline, CDR1 MNHEY and CDR2 SVGAGI. Concerning this clone itself: Its antigen is as yet unknown.

Produced via immunoSEQ multiplex PCR; TCRdb's table is partial and in-frame only. The repertoire consists of about 53,000 clones, with roughly 80% occurring once and the leading ten covering 25% to 30%. The chain joins TRBV6-5 to TRBJ2-5; D may be TRBD2 (6 bases). The receptor was isolated from an adult in good health. The sample consisted of peripheral blood, taken on day 0 of AZD1222 vaccination. CDR3 coding DNA: TGTGCCAGCAGTCCCCGGGAGAAAGAGACCCAGTACTTC. Amino acid sequence: CASSPREKETQYF.